This is a list of T cell receptor beta chains from one sample in a study of T cells in Graves' hyperthyroidism and ophthalmopathy. MiXCR was run by TCRdb on the multiplex PCR reads, yielding one entry per CDR3 protein. The repertoire holds 550,000 to 650,000 distinct CDR3 sequences, with more than 11% as singletons. The sequenced sample consisted of blood. These receptor sequences come from a woman aged 25 to 39 with Graves' hyperthyroidism that later progressed to Graves' ophthalmopathy. Each CDR3 is given without its conserved first and last residue. The order of the fields is V gene, D gene, CDR3 protein. A D gene is named only where the DNA matches it firmly.

v_gene: TRBV6-5; d_gene: NA; CDR3aa: ASSYSRDFTDTQY
v_gene: TRBV18; d_gene: TRBD1; CDR3aa: ASSPGQDPEAF
v_gene: TRBV29-1; d_gene: TRBD1; CDR3aa: SVAGTANTEAF
v_gene: TRBV20-1; d_gene: NA; CDR3aa: SVSNTEAF
v_gene: TRBV11-3; d_gene: TRBD1; CDR3aa: ASSPGQGLDTQY
v_gene: TRBV7-9; d_gene: TRBD1; CDR3aa: ASSLATGFSPLH
v_gene: TRBV20-1; d_gene: TRBD2; CDR3aa: SASDSGRIGEQF
v_gene: TRBV14; d_gene: NA; CDR3aa: ASSQVLTSYNEQF
v_gene: TRBV7-3; d_gene: TRBD1; CDR3aa: ASSTGQGLEAF
v_gene: TRBV4-1; d_gene: TRBD2; CDR3aa: ASSQERIGRARDNEQF
v_gene: TRBV19; d_gene: NA; CDR3aa: ASRRENYGYT
v_gene: TRBV2; d_gene: TRBD2; CDR3aa: ASSDGGAYNEQF
v_gene: TRBV4-1; d_gene: TRBD1; CDR3aa: ASSQETGTVFYGYT
v_gene: TRBV20-1; d_gene: NA; CDR3aa: SAWGLSVVTDTQY
v_gene: TRBV6-1; d_gene: TRBD2; CDR3aa: ASKGEGGELF
v_gene: TRBV6-1; d_gene: NA; CDR3aa: ASKRGLEGNQPQH
v_gene: TRBV20-1; d_gene: NA; CDR3aa: SATPKYSNQPQH
v_gene: TRBV18; d_gene: NA; CDR3aa: ASSPGQSVDNEQF
v_gene: TRBV27; d_gene: TRBD2; CDR3aa: ASSPGLAGVAELF
v_gene: TRBV28; d_gene: NA; CDR3aa: ASSLPPNSRDPF
v_gene: TRBV2; d_gene: NA; CDR3aa: ASSEGVSYGYT
v_gene: TRBV15; d_gene: NA; CDR3aa: ATSGVQGGVRGQY
v_gene: TRBV20-1; d_gene: NA; CDR3aa: SAPEVAVDTQY
v_gene: TRBV24-1; d_gene: TRBD1; CDR3aa: ATSDPQGADGSNQPQH
v_gene: TRBV11-2; d_gene: NA; CDR3aa: ASSFGDDEQY
v_gene: TRBV10-3; d_gene: TRBD2; CDR3aa: AISPSGSNEQF